This record concerns one T cell receptor beta chain sequence. Its antigen is undetermined. The read gets to within 3 residues of the CDR3 end, and the germline J gene fills in the rest. Produced via immunoSEQ multiplex PCR; TCRdb's table is partial and in-frame only. The sample yields 15,000 to 20,000 clones, of which the top ten take up 8% to 11%. This record comes from a study of T cells in women clearing cervical HPV infection. The wider study: Case blood drawn at lesion detection; control blood after infection cleared. Whole-study findings and limits: Associations may precede or follow infection; HPV-specific or memory T cells were not isolated.

The CDR3 loop spans 15 amino acids. Germline trimming cut 4 bases from V and 0 bases from J; bases unmatched to any gene: 4. The germline CDR1 and CDR2 sequences are ENHRY and SYGVKD. Sequenced input: blood buffy coat. The TCR originated in a woman aged 18 to 75 with a cervical HPV16 infection that either progressed to CIN3+ or cleared (not recorded which). V gene TRBV10-3 combines with J gene TRBJ2-7; 9 nucleotides line up with TRBD2. CDR3 amino acids: CAISGAGGGSYEQYF. The sequenced CDR3 bases are TGTGCCATCAGTGGAGCGGGAGGAGGCTCCTACGAG.